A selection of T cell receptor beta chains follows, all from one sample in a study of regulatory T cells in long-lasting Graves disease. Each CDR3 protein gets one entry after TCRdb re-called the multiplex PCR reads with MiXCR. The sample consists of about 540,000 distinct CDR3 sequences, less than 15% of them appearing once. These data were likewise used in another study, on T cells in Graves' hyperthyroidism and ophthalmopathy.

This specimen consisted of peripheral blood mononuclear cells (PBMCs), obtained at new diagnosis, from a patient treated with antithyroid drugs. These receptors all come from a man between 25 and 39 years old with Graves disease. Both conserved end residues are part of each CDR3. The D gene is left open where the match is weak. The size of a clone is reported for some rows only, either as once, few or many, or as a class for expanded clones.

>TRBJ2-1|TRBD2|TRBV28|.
CTSSLWNAGVANEQFF
TGTACCAGCAGTTTATGGAACGCGGGAGTGGCCAATGAGCAGTTCTTC
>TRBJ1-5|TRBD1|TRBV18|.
CASSPSQQGAGQPQHF
TGTGCCAGCTCACCAAGTCAACAGGGGGCGGGTCAGCCCCAGCATTTT
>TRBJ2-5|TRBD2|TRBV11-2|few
CASRVGGSGETQYF
TGTGCCAGCAGGGTGGGGGGGAGCGGGGAGACCCAGTACTTC
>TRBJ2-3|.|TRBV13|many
CASSYQRADTQYF
TGTGCCAGCAGCTACCAGAGGGCTGATACGCAGTATTTT
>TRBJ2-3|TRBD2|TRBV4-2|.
CASSQAGLAGVGTDTQYF
TGTGCCAGCAGCCAAGCGGGACTAGCGGGAGTGGGCACAGATACGCAGTATTTT
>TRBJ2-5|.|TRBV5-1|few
CASSTRETQYF
TGCGCCAGCAGCACACGGGAGACCCAGTACTTC
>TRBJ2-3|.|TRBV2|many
CASSEGGTTTADTQYF
TGTGCCAGCAGTGAAGGTGGGACAACTACGGCAGATACGCAGTATTTT
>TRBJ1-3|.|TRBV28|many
CASSLIQTSGNTIYF
TGTGCCAGCAGTTTGATCCAAACATCCGGAAACACCATATATTTT
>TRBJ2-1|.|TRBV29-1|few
CSISRGSEPNEQFF
TGCAGCATTTCCCGGGGTAGCGAACCCAATGAGCAGTTCTTC
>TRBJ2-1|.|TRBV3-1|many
CASSHLESHNEQFF
TGTGCCAGCAGCCATCTGGAGTCCCACAATGAGCAGTTCTTC
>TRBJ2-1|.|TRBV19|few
CATSRQAYNEQFF
TGTGCCACTTCAAGACAGGCCTACAATGAGCAGTTCTTC
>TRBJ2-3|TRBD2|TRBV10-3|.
CAISETLAGGEDTQYF
TGTGCCATCAGCGAAACCCTAGCGGGAGGAGAAGATACGCAGTATTTT
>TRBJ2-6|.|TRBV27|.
CASSPRYSGANVLTF
TGTGCCAGCAGTCCCCGGTACTCTGGGGCCAACGTCCTGACTTTC
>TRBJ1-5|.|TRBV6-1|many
CASSFNRDSNQPQHF
TGTGCCAGCAGCTTTAACCGGGATAGCAATCAGCCCCAGCATTTT
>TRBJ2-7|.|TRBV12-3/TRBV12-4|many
CASSPTVGPYEQYF
TGTGCCAGCAGTCCAACAGTTGGCCCCTACGAGCAGTACTTC
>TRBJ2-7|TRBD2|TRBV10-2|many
CASSVAGLAYEQYF
TGCGCCAGCAGTGTAGCGGGCTTGGCCTACGAGCAGTACTTC
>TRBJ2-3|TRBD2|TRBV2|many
CASTWASGRGGDTQYF
TGTGCCAGCACCTGGGCTAGCGGGAGAGGAGGGGATACGCAGTATTTT
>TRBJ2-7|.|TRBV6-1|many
CASRLRERSYEQYF
TGTGCCAGCAGGCTCCGGGAACGCTCCTACGAGCAGTACTTC